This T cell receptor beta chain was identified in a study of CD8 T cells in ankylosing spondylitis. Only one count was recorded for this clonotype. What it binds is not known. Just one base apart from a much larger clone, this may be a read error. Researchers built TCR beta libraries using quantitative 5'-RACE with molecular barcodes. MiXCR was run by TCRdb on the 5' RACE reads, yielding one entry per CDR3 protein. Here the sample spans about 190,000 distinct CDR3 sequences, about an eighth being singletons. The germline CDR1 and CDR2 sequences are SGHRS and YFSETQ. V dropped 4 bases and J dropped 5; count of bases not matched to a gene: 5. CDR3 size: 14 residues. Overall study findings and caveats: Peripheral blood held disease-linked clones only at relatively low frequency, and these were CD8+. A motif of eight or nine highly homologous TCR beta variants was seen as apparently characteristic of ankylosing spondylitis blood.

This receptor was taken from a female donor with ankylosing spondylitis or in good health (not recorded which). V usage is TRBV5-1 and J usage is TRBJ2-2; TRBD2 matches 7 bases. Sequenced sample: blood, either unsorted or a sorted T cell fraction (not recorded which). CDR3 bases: TGCGCCAGCAGCCCCAGCGGGATTACCGGGGAGCTGTTTTTT. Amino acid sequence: CASSPSGITGELFF.